Below, one T cell receptor beta chain is given with its context. The data belong to a study of blood T cell repertoires in COVID-19. Study-level information: Sites across the United States, Italy and Spain contributed samples from acute and convalescent COVID-19.

Authors' processing steps: Reference gene primer amplification yielded estimated nucleated cell counts. Assay used: immunoSEQ multiplex PCR; TCRdb lists only in-frame clones, some missing. Clone size and the V and J calls come from that table; the DNA yielded D and trimming. The sample lists around 73,000 clones; approximately 71% were seen once. The source of this sequence is a man between 65 and 85 years old with COVID-19, enrolled during active disease. The material sequenced was peripheral blood.

In DNA, the CDR3 is TGTGCCAGCAGCTTGGCCGGGACTTCTTACAATGAGCAGTTCTTC. Its protein is CASSLAGTSYNEQFF. The chain is built from TRBV5-4 and TRBJ2-1; D is perhaps TRBD2 (6 bases). With 0 bases removed from V and 4 bases from J, the gap between germline ends came to 11 bases. This CDR3 has 15 amino acids. Germline CDR1 reads SGHNT; CDR2 reads YYREEE (reference sequence).